The source of this TCR beta chain is a study of post-analysis software for immune sequencing data. Findings and limits, study-wide: Patients showed TRBV5-6, TRBV5-1 and TRBV20-1 among five TRBV segments more frequent than in controls.

Unique molecular identifiers featured in each of the TCR beta cDNA libraries. The T cell input of roughly 0.95 to 10 million gave a few hundred thousand cDNA molecules. TCRdb itself ran the PCR reads through MiXCR, one entry per CDR3 protein. The sample has approximately 660,000 distinct CDR3 sequences, around 60% seen once; the top ten hold 11%. Germline-derived CDR1 and CDR2 are SQVTM and ANQGSEA. The CDR3 is 14 residues long. In regard to this clonotype: The target antigen is unknown.

The chain uses TRBV29-1 and TRBJ2-7; TRBD1 matches at 7 bases. The DNA end favors TRBJ2-5, so the J call may be wrong. Sample: blood. This clonotype originated in a girl aged 2-9 years with multiple sclerosis. The CDR3 DNA is TGCAGCGTTGATGCCCTCGAGGGGGCGGAGACCCAGTACTTC. Translating it yields CSVDALEGAETQYF.